Listed below are T cell receptor beta chains from one sample, sequenced in a study of brain T cells in children with intractable seizures. Here immunoSEQ multiplex PCR was the method, and the copy in TCRdb shows in-frame clones only, minus some. Here the sample spans approximately 330,000 clones, about 94% being singletons. Source: peripheral blood, taken more than 4 months after surgery. Receptors originate from a boy less than two years old with tuberous sclerosis and intractable seizures. The CDR3 runs from the conserved cysteine through the conserved F or W. D genes are given only for firm matches. Expanded clones are given a class, and other clones once, few, many or no size at all.

d_call: NA
v_call: TRBV27
j_call: TRBJ1-6
clone_size: NA
cdr3_aa: CASSPTGSPLHF
cdr3_nt: TGTGCCAGCAGCCCTACCGGTTCACCCCTCCACTTT

d_call: NA
v_call: TRBV5-4
j_call: TRBJ1-3
clone_size: NA
cdr3_aa: CASSSEGAISGNTIYF
cdr3_nt: TGTGCCAGCAGCTCGGAAGGGGCAATCTCTGGAAACACCATATATTTT

d_call: NA
v_call: TRBV20-1
j_call: TRBJ2-7
clone_size: NA
cdr3_aa: CSASWSDYEQYF
cdr3_nt: TGCAGTGCTAGTTGGTCGGATTACGAGCAGTACTTC

d_call: TRBD2
v_call: TRBV19
j_call: TRBJ2-1
clone_size: NA
cdr3_aa: CASNREGTYNEQFF
cdr3_nt: TGTGCCAGTAATCGGGAGGGGACCTACAATGAGCAGTTCTTC

d_call: TRBD1
v_call: TRBV19
j_call: TRBJ2-3
clone_size: once
cdr3_aa: CASTDRGSTDTQYF
cdr3_nt: TGTGCCAGTACAGACAGGGGGAGCACAGATACGCAGTATTTT

d_call: NA
v_call: TRBV19
j_call: TRBJ2-3
clone_size: NA
cdr3_aa: CASSIGAGTDTQYF
cdr3_nt: TGTGCCAGTAGTATCGGAGCTGGGACAGATACGCAGTATTTT

d_call: NA
v_call: TRBV5-3
j_call: TRBJ1-1
clone_size: NA
cdr3_aa: CARSCGQILNTEAFF
cdr3_nt: TGTGCCAGAAGCTGTGGACAGATACTAAACACTGAAGCTTTCTTT

d_call: NA
v_call: TRBV19
j_call: TRBJ1-5
clone_size: NA
cdr3_aa: CASSIQNQPQHF
cdr3_nt: TGTGCCAGTAGTATTCAGAATCAGCCCCAGCATTTT

d_call: NA
v_call: TRBV11-3
j_call: TRBJ2-7
clone_size: NA
cdr3_aa: CASSLEYEQYF
cdr3_nt: TGTGCCAGCAGCTTGGAGTACGAGCAGTACTTC

d_call: NA
v_call: TRBV9
j_call: TRBJ1-3
clone_size: once
cdr3_aa: CASSVSGYSGNTIYF
cdr3_nt: TGTGCCAGCAGCGTTTCAGGGTACTCTGGAAACACCATATATTTT

d_call: NA
v_call: TRBV27
j_call: TRBJ2-7
clone_size: NA
cdr3_aa: CASSLAGNYEQYF
cdr3_nt: TGTGCCAGCAGTTTAGCAGGGAACTACGAGCAGTACTTC

d_call: NA
v_call: TRBV27
j_call: TRBJ1-2
clone_size: few
cdr3_aa: CASSSIAGTANYGYTF
cdr3_nt: TGTGCCAGCAGTTCCATAGCCGGGACGGCAAACTATGGCTACACCTTC

d_call: NA
v_call: TRBV5-4
j_call: TRBJ1-2
clone_size: NA
cdr3_aa: CASTPGRTEHYGYTF
cdr3_nt: TGTGCCAGCACCCCAGGAAGGACAGAGCACTATGGCTACACCTTC

d_call: TRBD1
v_call: TRBV4-1
j_call: TRBJ1-2
clone_size: NA
cdr3_aa: CASSQATGPGGYTF
cdr3_nt: TGCGCCAGCAGCCAAGCGACAGGGCCGGGAGGCTACACCTTC

d_call: NA
v_call: TRBV15
j_call: TRBJ1-5
clone_size: NA
cdr3_aa: CATSRQQGGNQPQHF
cdr3_nt: TGTGCCACCAGCAGACAACAGGGAGGCAATCAGCCCCAGCATTTT